The sequence of this T cell receptor beta chain was determined in a study of blood T cells in healthy people across ages. The CDR3 has 15 amino acids. Germline V gene sequence: CDR1 SGHVS, CDR2 FNYEAQ. With regard to this clonotype: One end of the junction varies from germline; a read error may be responsible.

A second PCR of about 7 to 11 cycles used a sample-barcoded 5' primer and a J-beta primer mix. TCRdb ran MiXCR on the 5' RACE reads and lists one entry per CDR3 protein. The sample records over 950,000 distinct CDR3 sequences, about 51% being singletons. Sequenced material: blood. The chain has TRBV7-6 and TRBJ2-7; D not resolved. The origin of this receptor is a woman in her sixties in good health. CDR3 sequence: CASSLESLGSYEQYF. The DNA for the CDR3 is TGTGCCAGCAGTTTAGAAAGCTTGGGCTCCTACGAGCAGTACTTC.